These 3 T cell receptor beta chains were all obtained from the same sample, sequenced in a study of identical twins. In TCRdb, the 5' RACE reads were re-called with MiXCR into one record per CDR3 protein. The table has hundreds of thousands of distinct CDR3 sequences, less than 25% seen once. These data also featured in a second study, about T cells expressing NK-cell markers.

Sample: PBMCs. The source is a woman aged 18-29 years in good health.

The CDR3 sequence: CASSLALRGTFSLNTEAFF. CDR3 sequence (DNA): TGTGCCAGCAGCTTAGCGCTCAGGGGGACTTTTTCCCTGAACACTGAAGCTTTCTTT. The chain uses TRBV11-1 and TRBJ1-1; 7 bases fit TRBD1. Germline CDR1 SGHAT, CDR2 FQDESV (reference sequence). J gave up 0 bases and V 0 bases, and 13 bases lay outside the gene matches. The CDR3 loop spans 19 amino acids.

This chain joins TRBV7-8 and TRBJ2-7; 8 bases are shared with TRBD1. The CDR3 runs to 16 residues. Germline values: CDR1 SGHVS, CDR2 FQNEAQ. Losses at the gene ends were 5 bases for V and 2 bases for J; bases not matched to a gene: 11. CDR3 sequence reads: CASSGTGQGKPYEQYF. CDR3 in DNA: TGTGCCAGCAGCGGGACAGGACAGGGTAAACCCTACGAGCAGTACTTC.

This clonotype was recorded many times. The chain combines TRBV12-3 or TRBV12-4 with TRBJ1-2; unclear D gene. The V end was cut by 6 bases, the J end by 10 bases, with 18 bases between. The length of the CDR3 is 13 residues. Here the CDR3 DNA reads TGTGCCAGCAGGTCGTACTCCACGGTGGACTACACCTTC. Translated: CASRSYSTVDYTF.